These 25 T cell receptor beta chains originate from one sample sequenced in a study of response to subunit inactivated influenza vaccine. TCRdb redid the calling of the RT-PCR reads with MiXCR, one entry per CDR3 protein. The data show hundreds of thousands of distinct CDR3 sequences, roughly 13% seen once. The sequences come from PBMCs from blood, collected 14 to 15 days before vaccination. These TCRs come from a man aged 50-60 years who received an inactivated influenza vaccine.

The V call is TRBV3-1, the J call TRBJ2-2; D ambiguous. V was trimmed by 0 bases and J by 1 base, leaving 6 bases between them. Germline CDR1 LGHDT, CDR2 YNNKEL (reference sequence). CDR3 size: 15 residues. The CDR3 DNA sequence: TGTGCCAGCAGCCAAGAACGGGTGAACACCGGGGAGCTGTTTTTT. Encoded protein: CASSQERVNTGELFF.

This sequence joins TRBV29-1 and TRBJ2-5; 8 positions match TRBD2. CDR3 length: 14 residues. Trimming removed 3 bases from V and 5 bases from J; junction bases left unmatched: 8. Germline V gene lookup returns CDR1 SQVTM and CDR2 ANQGSEA. The CDR3 DNA reads TGCAGCGTTGATAGGACTAGCCTCCCCGAGACCCAGTACTTC. Translating it yields CSVDRTSLPETQYF.

V usage is TRBV4-3 and J usage is TRBJ2-3; TRBD2 aligns across 12 bases. From germline, CDR1 is LGHNA and CDR2 YSLEER. The CDR3 is 17 residues long. J lost 5 bases, V lost 0 bases, and 6 bases had no gene match. CDR3 amino acids: CASSQDLLAGGVDTQYF. The DNA of the CDR3 is TGCGCCAGCAGCCAAGATCTGCTAGCGGGAGGGGTAGATACGCAGTATTTT.

In the case of this clonotype: A much larger clone is a single base away; this may be a read error. Without the conserved terminal phenylalanine or tryptophan, this CDR3 likely stems from a read error. The V and J genes are TRBV10-3 and TRBJ2-3; 15 bases match TRBD2. Germline CDR1 is ENHRY and CDR2 is SYGVKD. V lost 0 bases and J lost 8; bases outside the gene matches: 9. The CDR3 contains 18 residues. The CDR3 sequence: CAISESGTSGRSRVTQYS. CDR3 DNA: TGTGCCATCAGTGAGTCCGGGACTAGCGGGAGGAGCCGAGTTACGCAGTATTCT.

This clonotype was counted between two and nine times. CDR3 sequence (DNA): TGTGCCAGCAGCCAACTCGGCACCGGGGAGCTGTTTTTT. This gives the protein CASSQLGTGELFF. The V gene is TRBV3-1, the J gene TRBJ2-2; D not certain. The CDR3 has 13 amino acids. Per the germline V gene, CDR1 is LGHDT and CDR2 is YNNKEL (reference sequence). Between the trimmed V and J ends, which lost 2 bases and 4 bases, there was a span of 5 bases.

This clonotype came up a few times. This chain uses TRBV4-3 with TRBJ2-1; TRBD2 agrees at 8 bases. Germline CDR1 reads LGHNA; CDR2 reads YSLEER. The length of the CDR3 is 16 residues. V shed 1 base and J 4 bases; nucleotides not matched to a gene: 6. The CDR3 reads CASSQGPSGYYNEQFF. The CDR3 nucleotides are TGCGCCAGCAGCCAAGGACCTAGCGGGTATTACAATGAGCAGTTCTTC.

This clonotype was counted a few times. The CDR3 DNA follows: TGCGCCAGCAGCCAAGGCCGGACAGGGGCGGGAAATTCACCCCTCCACTTT. Amino acids: CASSQGRTGAGNSPLHF. The chain carries TRBV4-1 and TRBJ1-6; TRBD1 matches 9 bases. Trimming took 1 base from V and 7 from J; bases not matched to a gene: 8. The germline CDR1 and CDR2 sequences are MGHRA and YSYEKL. The CDR3 sequence is 17 residues long.

This clonotype was observed a handful of times. The genes are TRBV12-3 or TRBV12-4 and TRBJ2-2, with a weak D call TRBD1 (6 bases). V dropped 3 bases and J dropped 6 bases, with 17 bases sitting between them. The CDR3 consists of 16 residues. Here the CDR3 DNA reads TGTGCCAGCAGTTTTGGGGGCTTATCTACCGCCGGGGAGCTGTTTTTT. Protein sequence: CASSFGGLSTAGELFF.

Comments on this clonotype: This may come from a read error, since a much larger clone is one base off. The chain recombines TRBV7-2 with TRBJ2-3, with a weak D call TRBD2 (6 bases). The CDR3 has 15 amino acids. Germline assignment: CDR1 SGHTA and CDR2 FQGNSA. The CDR3 coding sequence is TGTGCCAGCAGCTTGGGACTCCCTAGCACAGATACGCACTATTTT. The encoded protein is CASSLGLPSTDTHYF.

This clonotype was seen a handful of times. The rearrangement uses TRBV6-1 and TRBJ2-7, with 11 bases lining up with TRBD2. In germline, CDR1 is MNHNS, CDR2 SASEGT. J lost 6 bases, V lost 9 bases, and 13 bases had no gene match. The CDR3 is 15 amino acids. The CDR3: CASGVATSGTGEQYF. Written as DNA, the CDR3 is TGTGCCAGTGGGGTGGCGACTAGCGGGACAGGCGAGCAGTACTTC.

Many counts were recorded for this clonotype. The rearrangement links TRBV18 to TRBJ1-5; unclear D gene. The germline V and J ends were trimmed by 3 bases and 4 bases, with 7 bases remaining between them. CDR1 KGHSH and CDR2 LQKENI come from the germline V gene. The CDR3 length is 13 residues. The CDR3 loop is CASSPLQNQPQHF. In DNA form, the CDR3 reads TGTGCCAGCTCACCCCTACAGAATCAGCCCCAGCATTTT.

The chain joins TRBV21-1 to TRBJ2-3. TRBV21-1 is assigned pseudogene status. The CDR3 loop spans 12 amino acids. For the CDR3, the DNA is TGTGCCAGGGGCTTTGGCACAGATACGCAGTATTTT. Amino acid sequence: CARGFGTDTQYF.

This clonotype showed up just a few times. The chain couples TRBV9 to TRBJ1-1; possible D gene TRBD1, 5 bases. Germline CDR1 and CDR2: SGDLS and YYNGEE. This CDR3 spans 14 amino acids. The V end was cut by 4 bases, the J end by 2 bases, with 12 bases between. Written as DNA, the CDR3 is TGTGCCAGCAGCACGGACGGACAAAACACTGAAGCTTTCTTT. This translates into CASSTDGQNTEAFF.

The V gene is TRBV5-1, the J gene TRBJ2-5; 9 nucleotides line up with TRBD1. The CDR3 extends over 16 amino acids. Germline-derived CDR1 and CDR2 are SGHRS and YFSETQ. Trimming at V came to 4 bases and at J to 5 bases, leaving 12 bases not matched to a gene. The DNA for the CDR3 is TGCGCCAGCAGCGGGACCGGGACAGGGCGCAGGGAGACCCAGTACTTC. Translated, it gives CASSGTGTGRRETQYF.

The CDR3 DNA is TGTGCCTGGAGTGTACGGGATGGTCAGCCCCAGCATTTT. Encoded protein: CAWSVRDGQPQHF. The gene calls are TRBV30 and TRBJ1-5, with D hard to call. Trimming left V 0 bases short and J 6 bases short, with 9 bases between. The CDR3 length is 13 residues. Germline V gene sequence: CDR1 GTSNPN, CDR2 SVGIG (reference sequence). The whole variable domain, filled in from reference TRBV30 and TRBJ1-5, reads SQTIHQWPATLVQPVGSPLSLECTVEGTSNPNLYWYRQAAGRGLQLLFYSVGIGQISSEVPQNLSASRPQDRQFILSSKKLLLSDSGFYLCAWSVRDGQPQHFGDGTRLSIL.

This clonotype occurred a few times. The V gene is TRBV6-2 or TRBV6-3, the J gene TRBJ2-5, with TRBD2 matching over 12 bases. There are 16 residues in the CDR3. With V trimmed by 6 bases and J by 2 bases, 7 bases remained unmatched. Germline assignment: CDR1 MNHEY and CDR2 SVGEGT. The CDR3 DNA is TGTGCCAGCAGCCGTACTAGCGGGGGGCTGCAAGAGACCCAGTACTTC. Translated: CASSRTSGGLQETQYF.

The genes are TRBV12-3 or TRBV12-4 and TRBJ2-3; 7 bases are a match to TRBD2. The CDR3 spans 18 residues. The CDR3 coding sequence is TGTACCTTCAGTTTAGCCCTAGTAACTAGCGCGTTCACAGATACGCAGTATTTT. The encoded protein is CTFSLALVTSAFTDTQYF.

The chain couples TRBV5-1 to TRBJ1-3; no firm D call. This CDR3 has 15 amino acids. V lost 4 bases and J lost 0, with 11 bases in between. Germline CDR1 is SGHRS and CDR2 is YFSETQ. CDR3 nucleotides: TGCGCCAGCAGCACCGGACCCAGCTCTGGAAACACCATATATTTT. Encoded protein: CASSTGPSSGNTIYF.

This chain joins TRBV10-3 and TRBJ2-7; maybe TRBD2 (6 bases). The germline gives CDR1 ENHRY, CDR2 SYGVKD. The germline V and J ends were trimmed by 6 bases and 7 bases, with 13 bases remaining between them. The CDR3 consists of 12 residues. CDR3 loop: CAISGTRYEQYF. CDR3 bases: TGTGCCATCAGCGGGACTCGGTATGAGCAGTACTTC.

The rearrangement joins TRBV6-2 or TRBV6-3 to TRBJ2-7; 7 nucleotides line up with TRBD2. With V trimmed by 0 bases and J by 4 bases, 6 bases remained unmatched. The CDR3 is 15 amino acids. CDR1 is MNHEY and CDR2 is SVGEGT in the germline V gene. The CDR3 nucleotides read TGTGCCAGCAGTTACTCAGAAGCGGGACGATACGAGCAGTACTTC. Residues: CASSYSEAGRYEQYF.

This rearrangement joins TRBV19 to TRBJ2-2; no definite D call. Germline values: CDR1 LNHDA, CDR2 SQIVND (reference sequence). Deletions cut 7 bases from V and 1 base from J, with 4 bases between. CDR3 length: 12 residues. For the CDR3, the DNA is TGTGCCAGTAAGGAGAACACCGGGGAGCTGTTTTTT. Residues: CASKENTGELFF.

This clonotype was seen repeatedly, ten times or more. The chain employs TRBV7-8 and TRBJ2-3; a possible D gene is TRBD2 (6 bases). The V gene's germline CDR1 is SGHVS and CDR2 FQNEAQ. CDR3 length equals 13 residues. The ends were cut back, 6 bases at V and 5 bases at J, with 12 bases in the middle. The DNA for the CDR3 is TGTGCCAGCAGGGGGACTGTTCAAGATACGCAGTATTTT. This encodes CASRGTVQDTQYF.

The rearrangement links TRBV7-9 to TRBJ2-7; 8 bases align to TRBD1. CDR1 SEHNR and CDR2 FQNEAQ come from the germline V gene (reference sequence). CDR3 size: 15 residues. The V gene end was trimmed by 5 bases and the J gene end by 5 bases; junction bases not matched to a gene: 11. The CDR3 region has the DNA TGTGCCAGCAGCCCACCACCCGGACAGGGCCACGAGCAGTACTTC. It encodes CASSPPPGQGHEQYF.

The rearrangement uses TRBV5-5 and TRBJ2-4; tentative D call: TRBD2 (5 bases). Per germline, CDR1 SGHKS and CDR2 YYEKEE (reference sequence). The CDR3 has 15 amino acids. The V end lost 2 bases, the J end lost 8 bases, and 17 bases lay between the germline ends. The CDR3 reads CASSFLPGMGDIQYF. The CDR3 DNA reads TGTGCCAGCAGCTTTCTTCCGGGAATGGGAGACATTCAGTACTTC.

Many counts were recorded for this clonotype. The chain joins TRBV2 to TRBJ1-5; D unclear. The CDR3 sequence is 13 residues long. Germline assignment: CDR1 SNHLY and CDR2 FYNNEI. The V end was cut by 3 bases, the J end by 3 bases, with 6 bases between. CDR3 in DNA: TGTGCCAGCAGTGACGAACTCAATCAGCCCCAGCATTTT. This codes for CASSDELNQPQHF.